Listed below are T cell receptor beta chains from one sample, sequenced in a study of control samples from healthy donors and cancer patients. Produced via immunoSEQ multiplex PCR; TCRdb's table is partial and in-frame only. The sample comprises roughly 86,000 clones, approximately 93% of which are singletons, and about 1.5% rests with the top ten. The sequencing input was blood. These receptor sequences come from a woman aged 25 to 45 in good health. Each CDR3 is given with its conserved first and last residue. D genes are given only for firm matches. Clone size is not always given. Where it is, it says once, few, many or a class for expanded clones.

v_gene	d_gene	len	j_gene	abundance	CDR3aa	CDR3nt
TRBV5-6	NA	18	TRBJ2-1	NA	CASSLVLVGGPSDNEQFF	TGTGCCAGCAGCTTGGTCTTAGTTGGGGGACCGTCAGACAATGAGCAGTTCTTC
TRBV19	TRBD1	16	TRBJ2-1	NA	CASLPSTGGYYNEQFF	TGTGCCAGCTTACCCTCAACAGGGGGTTATTACAATGAGCAGTTCTTC
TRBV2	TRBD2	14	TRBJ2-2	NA	CASSERGGTGELFF	TGTGCCAGCAGTGAGCGGGGGGGGACCGGGGAGCTGTTTTTT
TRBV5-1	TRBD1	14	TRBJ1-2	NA	CASSPSGQNYGYTF	TGCGCCAGCAGCCCATCGGGACAGAACTATGGCTACACCTTC
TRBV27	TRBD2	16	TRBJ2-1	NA	CASSQFGLAVYNEQFF	TGTGCCAGCAGTCAATTCGGACTAGCGGTATACAATGAGCAGTTCTTC
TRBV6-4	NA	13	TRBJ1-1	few	CASSEAESTEAFF	TGTGCCAGCAGTGAAGCGGAGAGCACTGAAGCTTTCTTT
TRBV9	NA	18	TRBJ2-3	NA	CASSVEGAGGASTDTQYF	TGTGCCAGCAGCGTAGAAGGTGCCGGAGGAGCTAGCACAGATACGCAGTATTTT
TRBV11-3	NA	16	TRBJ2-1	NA	CASSLVSKWQYNEQFF	TGTGCCAGCAGCTTAGTGTCCAAGTGGCAGTACAATGAGCAGTTCTTC
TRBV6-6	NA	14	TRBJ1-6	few	CASSRDFYNSPLHF	TGTGCCAGCAGCCGGGACTTCTACAATTCACCCCTCCACTTT
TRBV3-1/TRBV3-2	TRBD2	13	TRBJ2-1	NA	CASSRSSGGEQFF	TGTGCCAGCAGCCGAAGTAGCGGGGGTGAGCAGTTCTTC
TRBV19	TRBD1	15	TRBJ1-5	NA	CASTRDRGGEQPQHF	TGTGCCAGTACTCGGGACAGGGGTGGGGAACAGCCCCAGCATTTT
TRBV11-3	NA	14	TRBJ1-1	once	CASSSGNENTEAFF	TGTGCCAGCAGCTCAGGTAATGAGAACACTGAAGCTTTCTTT
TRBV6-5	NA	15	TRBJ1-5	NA	CASSPPGNSNQPQHF	TGTGCCAGCAGTCCACCCGGGAATAGCAATCAGCCCCAGCATTTT
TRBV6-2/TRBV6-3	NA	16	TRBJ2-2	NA	CASSDRGGSKSWELFF	TGTGCCAGCAGTGATAGGGGGGGCAGCAAATCCTGGGAGCTGTTTTTT
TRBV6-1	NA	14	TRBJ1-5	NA	CASSEVVSNQPQHF	TGTGCCAGCAGTGAAGTAGTTAGCAATCAGCCCCAGCATTTT
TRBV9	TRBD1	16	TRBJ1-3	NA	CASSETGRGSGNTIYF	TGTGCCAGCAGTGAGACAGGGCGAGGCTCTGGAAACACCATATATTTT
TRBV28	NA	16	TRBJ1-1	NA	CASSLMESGLNTEAFF	TGTGCCAGCAGTTTAATGGAGTCAGGGCTGAACACTGAAGCTTTCTTT
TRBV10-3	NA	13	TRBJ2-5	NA	CAISRGLSETQYF	TGTGCCATCAGCCGGGGACTGAGTGAGACCCAGTACTTC
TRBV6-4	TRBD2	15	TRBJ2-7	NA	CARPFQGTTSYEQYF	TGTGCCAGACCATTCCAAGGGACTACCTCCTACGAGCAGTACTTC
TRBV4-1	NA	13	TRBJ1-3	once	CASASFSGNTIYF	TGCGCCAGCGCCTCGTTCTCTGGAAACACCATATATTTT
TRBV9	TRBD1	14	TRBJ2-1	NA	CASSLGTGGNEQFF	TGTGCCAGCAGCCTCGGGACAGGGGGCAATGAGCAGTTCTTC
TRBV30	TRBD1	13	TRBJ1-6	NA	CAWSQDRRSPLHF	TGTGCCTGGAGTCAGGACAGGAGGTCACCCCTCCACTTT
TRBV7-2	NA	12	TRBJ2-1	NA	CASSLNSRTQFF	TGTGCCAGCAGCTTAAATAGCCGGACACAGTTCTTC
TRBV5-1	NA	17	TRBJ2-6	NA	CASTSGTLGSGANVLTF	TGCGCCAGCACCTCAGGGACACTCGGCTCTGGGGCCAACGTCCTGACTTTC
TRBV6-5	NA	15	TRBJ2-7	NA	CASSYLGGLNYEQYF	TGTGCCAGCAGTTACCTGGGTGGGCTGAACTACGAGCAGTACTTC
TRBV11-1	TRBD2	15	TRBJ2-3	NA	CASSFGLVFTDTQYF	TGTGCCAGCAGCTTCGGACTAGTCTTCACAGATACGCAGTATTTT
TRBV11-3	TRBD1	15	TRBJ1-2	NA	CASSSYQGGLYGYTF	TGTGCCAGCAGCTCCTACCAAGGGGGCCTCTATGGCTACACCTTC
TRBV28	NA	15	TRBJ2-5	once	CASTNQKAGQETQYF	TGTGCCAGCACCAACCAGAAGGCAGGTCAAGAGACCCAGTACTTC
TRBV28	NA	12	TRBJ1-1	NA	CASSKGKTEAFF	TGTGCCAGCAGTAAGGGGAAGACTGAAGCTTTCTTT
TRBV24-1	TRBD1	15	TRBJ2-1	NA	CATSEPKTGVDEQFF	TGTGCCACCAGTGAGCCTAAGACAGGGGTTGATGAGCAGTTCTTC
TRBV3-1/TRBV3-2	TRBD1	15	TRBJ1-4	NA	CASSQELTGAEKLFF	TGTGCCAGCAGCCAAGAATTAACAGGGGCGGAAAAACTGTTTTTT
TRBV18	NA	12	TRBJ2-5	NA	CASSLLQETQYF	TGTGCCAGCTCACTACTCCAAGAGACCCAGTACTTC
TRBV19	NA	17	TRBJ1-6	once	CASSIHLRSSYNSPLHF	TGTGCCAGTAGTATTCACCTAAGGAGCTCCTATAATTCACCCCTCCACTTT
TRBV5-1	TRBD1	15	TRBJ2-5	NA	CASSLGGQGQETQYF	TGCGCCAGCAGCTTGGGGGGACAGGGCCAAGAGACCCAGTACTTC
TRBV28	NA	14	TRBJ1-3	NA	CASREGVFGNTIYF	TGTGCCAGCAGAGAAGGGGTATTCGGAAACACCATATATTTT
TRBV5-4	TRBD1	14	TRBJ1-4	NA	CASSQGQLNEKLFF	TGTGCCAGCAGCCAGGGACAGCTTAATGAAAAACTGTTTTTT
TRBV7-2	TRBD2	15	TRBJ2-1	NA	CASSPGLAGGNEQFF	TGTGCCAGCAGCCCGGGACTAGCGGGAGGCAATGAGCAGTTCTTC
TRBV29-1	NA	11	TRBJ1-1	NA	CSVGMNTEAFF	TGCAGCGTTGGCATGAACACTGAAGCTTTCTTT
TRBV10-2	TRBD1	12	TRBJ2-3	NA	CASSETTGAEYF	TGCGCCAGCAGTGAAACCACAGGGGCGGAGTATTTT
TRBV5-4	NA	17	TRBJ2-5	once	CASSRGKGREITETQYF	TGTGCCAGCAGCCGGGGTAAGGGCCGCGAAATTACAGAGACCCAGTACTTC
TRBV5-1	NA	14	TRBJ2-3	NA	CASSLGGLSDTQYF	TGCGCCAGCAGCTTGGGAGGTCTTTCAGATACGCAGTATTTT
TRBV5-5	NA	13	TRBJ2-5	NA	CASSFEPAGTQYF	TGTGCCAGCAGCTTTGAGCCGGCGGGGACCCAGTACTTC
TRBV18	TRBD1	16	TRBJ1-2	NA	CASSPGQENLNYGYTF	TGTGCCAGCTCACCGGGACAGGAAAACCTTAACTATGGCTACACCTTC
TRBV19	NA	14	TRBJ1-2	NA	CASSGRQLNYGYTF	TGTGCCAGTAGTGGTCGACAATTAAACTATGGCTACACCTTC
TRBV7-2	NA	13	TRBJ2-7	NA	CASSSTHSYEQYF	TGTGCCAGCAGCTCGACTCACTCCTACGAGCAGTACTTC
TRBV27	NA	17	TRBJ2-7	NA	CASSRVLQDRAGSEQYF	TGTGCCAGCAGCCGGGTGCTTCAGGATCGGGCCGGTTCCGAGCAGTACTTC
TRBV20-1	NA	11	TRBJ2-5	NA	CSARPGETQYF	TGCAGTGCTAGGCCCGGGGAGACCCAGTACTTC
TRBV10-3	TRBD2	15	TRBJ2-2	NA	CAISETSGSTGELFF	TGTGCCATCAGTGAGACTAGCGGGAGCACCGGGGAGCTGTTTTTT
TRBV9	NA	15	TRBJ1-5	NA	CASSVGGFSNQPQHF	TGTGCCAGCAGCGTCGGCGGTTTCAGCAATCAGCCCCAGCATTTT
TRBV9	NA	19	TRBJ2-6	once	CASSDRTDLLYSGANVLTF	TGTGCCAGCAGCGACCGGACCGACCTTCTATATTCTGGGGCCAACGTCCTGACTTTC
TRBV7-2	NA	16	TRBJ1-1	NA	CASSPPPRELYTEAFF	TGTGCCAGCAGCCCGCCACCCAGGGAGTTGTACACTGAAGCTTTCTTT
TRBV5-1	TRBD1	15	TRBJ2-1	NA	CASSSGQTIYNEQFF	TGCGCCAGCAGCTCGGGACAGACGATTTACAATGAGCAGTTCTTC
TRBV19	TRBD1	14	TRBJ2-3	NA	CASKRDRGTDTQYF	TGTGCCAGTAAACGGGACAGGGGCACAGATACGCAGTATTTT
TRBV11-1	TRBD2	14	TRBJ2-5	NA	CASSLVGLEETQYF	TGTGCCAGCAGCTTAGTTGGACTAGAAGAGACCCAGTACTTC
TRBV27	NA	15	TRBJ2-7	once	CASSLWGGSQDEQYF	TGTGCCAGCAGTTTATGGGGAGGCAGTCAGGACGAGCAGTACTTC
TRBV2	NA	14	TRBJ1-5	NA	CASSEQGGGQPQHF	TGTGCCAGCAGTGAACAGGGAGGGGGTCAGCCCCAGCATTTT
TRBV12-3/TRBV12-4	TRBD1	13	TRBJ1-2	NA	CASSRDSLDGYTF	TGTGCCAGCAGTCGGGACAGCCTAGATGGCTACACCTTC
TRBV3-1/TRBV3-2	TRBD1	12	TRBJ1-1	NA	CASSPWTGVAFF	TGTGCCAGCAGCCCCTGGACAGGGGTAGCTTTCTTT
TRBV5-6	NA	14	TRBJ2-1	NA	CASSLVVEDNEQFF	TGTGCCAGCAGCTTGGTTGTGGAGGACAATGAGCAGTTCTTC